This T cell receptor (beta chain) was profiled in a study of blood T cell repertoires in COVID-19. Only in-frame clones appear in the TCRdb table, and some are missing; sequencing was by immunoSEQ multiplex PCR. The repertoire holds about 130,000 clones, 86% seen once, with around 2.3% in the top ten. CDR3 length equals 15 residues. J lost 8 bases, V lost 6 bases, and 13 bases had no gene match. Germline CDR1 and CDR2: MGHDK and SYGVNS. The sequence was collected from a woman aged 45-65 years who had recovered from COVID-19. V usage is TRBV25-1 and J usage is TRBJ1-2, with 9 bases that match TRBD1. Material for sequencing was PBMCs or T cells enriched from blood (not recorded which). The CDR3 DNA reads TGTGCCAGCAGCTCCCCGGGACAGGGCGCTGGCGGCTACACCTTC. It is translated as CASSSPGQGAGGYTF.